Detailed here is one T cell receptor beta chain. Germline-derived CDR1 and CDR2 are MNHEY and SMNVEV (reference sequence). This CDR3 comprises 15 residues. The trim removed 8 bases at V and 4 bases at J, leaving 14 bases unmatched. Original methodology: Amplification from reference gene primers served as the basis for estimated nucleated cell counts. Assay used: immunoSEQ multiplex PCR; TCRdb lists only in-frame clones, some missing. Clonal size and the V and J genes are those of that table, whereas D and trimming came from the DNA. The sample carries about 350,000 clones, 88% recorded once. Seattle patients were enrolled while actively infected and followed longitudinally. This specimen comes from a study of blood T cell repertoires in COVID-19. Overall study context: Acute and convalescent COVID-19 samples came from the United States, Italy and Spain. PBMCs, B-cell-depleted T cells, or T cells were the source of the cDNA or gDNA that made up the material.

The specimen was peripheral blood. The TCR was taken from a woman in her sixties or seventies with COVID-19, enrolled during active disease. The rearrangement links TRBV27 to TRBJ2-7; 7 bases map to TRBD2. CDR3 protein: CASRSPQGGYYEQYF. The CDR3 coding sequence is TGTGCCAGCCGCTCCCCGCAGGGAGGGTATTACGAGCAGTACTTC.